This T cell receptor beta chain came from a study of cytomegalovirus exposure and HLA in healthy donors. Across the study: The same platform as the 666 first-cohort repertoires was used for the 90 to 150 validation repertoires, a later analysis reported.

Measured with immunoSEQ multiplex PCR; TCRdb has only the in-frame clones, and not every one. In the table there are around 250,000 clones, 80% to 95% of which are singletons. The donors were members of the validation cohort, which comprised around 110 subjects and was separate from the first cohort of around 700 subjects. V was cut by 4 bases and J by 2 bases, with 7 bases left in between. The CDR3 spans 13 residues. Per the germline V gene, CDR1 is MNHEY and CDR2 is SVGAGI. The chain couples TRBV6-5 to TRBJ2-3, with D maybe TRBD2 (6 bases). This receptor was identified in a woman aged 25 to 45 in good health and CMV-seronegative. Sequenced sample: PBMCs. The CDR3, as DNA: TGTGCCAGCAGTTTAGCGGCCACAGATACGCAGTATTTT. It translates to CASSLAATDTQYF.